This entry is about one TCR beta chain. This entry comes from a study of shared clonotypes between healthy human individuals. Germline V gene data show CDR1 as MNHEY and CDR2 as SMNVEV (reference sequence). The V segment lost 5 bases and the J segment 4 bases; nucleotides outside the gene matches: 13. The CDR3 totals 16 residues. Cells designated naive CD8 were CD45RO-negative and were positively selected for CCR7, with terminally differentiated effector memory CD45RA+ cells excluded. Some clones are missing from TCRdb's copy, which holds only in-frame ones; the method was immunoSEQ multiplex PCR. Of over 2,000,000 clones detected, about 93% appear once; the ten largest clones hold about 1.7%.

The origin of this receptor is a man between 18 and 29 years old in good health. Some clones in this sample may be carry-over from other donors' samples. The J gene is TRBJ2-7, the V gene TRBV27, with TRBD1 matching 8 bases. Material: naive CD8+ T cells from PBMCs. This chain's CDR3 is CASSPLTGTGEYEQYF. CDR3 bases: TGTGCCAGCAGTCCCTTAACCGGGACAGGCGAATACGAGCAGTACTTC.